The clone carrying this T cell receptor (beta chain) ranks as medium-sized. This sample is part of a study of T and B cells in COVID-19 patients. TRB rearrangements were amplified by multiplex PCR with BIOMED2 TRB-A/B primers. TCRdb redid the calling of the multiplex PCR reads with MiXCR, one entry per CDR3 protein. The sample has about 4,100 distinct CDR3 sequences, about 25% seen once. Germline CDR1 and CDR2: GTSNPN and SVGIG (reference sequence). The CDR3 contains 14 residues. V dropped 5 bases and J dropped 7; count of bases not matched to a gene: 7. TRB was amplified from about 250-500 ng of blood genomic DNA.

The sequence was collected from a human donor with active COVID-19. This rearrangement joins TRBV30 to TRBJ2-7; 14 nucleotides line up with TRBD2. Sequencing input: blood. The CDR3 nucleotides read TGTGCCTGGGCTAATGGACTAGCGGGAGGTGAGCAGTACTTC. This codes for CAWANGLAGGEQYF.